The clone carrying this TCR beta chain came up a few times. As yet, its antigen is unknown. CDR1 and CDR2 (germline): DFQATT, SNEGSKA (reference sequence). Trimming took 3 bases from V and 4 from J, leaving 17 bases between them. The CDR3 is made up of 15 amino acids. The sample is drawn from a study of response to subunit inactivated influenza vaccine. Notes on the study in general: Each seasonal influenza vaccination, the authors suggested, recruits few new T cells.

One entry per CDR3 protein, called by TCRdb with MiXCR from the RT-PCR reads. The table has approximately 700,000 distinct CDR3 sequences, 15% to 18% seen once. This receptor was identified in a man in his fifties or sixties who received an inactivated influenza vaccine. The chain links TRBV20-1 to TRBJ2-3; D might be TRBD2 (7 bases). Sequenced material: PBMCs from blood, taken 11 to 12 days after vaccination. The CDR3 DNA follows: TGCAGTGCTAGTGTGTACGGGGGGCAGCCAGATACGCAGTATTTT. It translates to CSASVYGGQPDTQYF.